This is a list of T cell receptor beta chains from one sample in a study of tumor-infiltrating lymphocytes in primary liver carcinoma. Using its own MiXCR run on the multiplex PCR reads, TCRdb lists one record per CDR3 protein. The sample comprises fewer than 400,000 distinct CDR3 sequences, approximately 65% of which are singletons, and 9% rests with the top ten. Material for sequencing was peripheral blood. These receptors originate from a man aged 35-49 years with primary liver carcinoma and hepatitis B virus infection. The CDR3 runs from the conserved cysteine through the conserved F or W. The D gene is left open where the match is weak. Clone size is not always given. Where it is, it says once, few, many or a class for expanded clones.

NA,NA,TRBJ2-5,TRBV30,CARGGVGETQYF,TGTGCTCGGGGCGGGGTGGGGGAGACCCAGTACTTC
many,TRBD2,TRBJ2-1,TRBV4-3,CASSRSGTSGYNEQFF,TGCGCCAGCAGCCGTTCCGGGACTAGCGGGTACAATGAGCAGTTCTTC
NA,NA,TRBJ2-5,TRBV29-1,CSVAGMETQYF,TGCAGCGTTGCTGGGATGGAGACCCAGTACTTC
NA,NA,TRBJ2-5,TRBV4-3,CASSQERGRGETQYF,TGCGCCAGCAGCCAAGAGAGGGGGCGGGGGGAGACCCAGTACTTC
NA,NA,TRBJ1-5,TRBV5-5,CASSPVPTTSNQPQHF,TGTGCCAGCAGCCCCGTTCCGACGACTAGCAATCAGCCCCAGCATTTT
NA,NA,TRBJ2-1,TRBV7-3,CASSLTPRNEQFF,TGTGCCAGCAGCTTAACTCCCCGCAATGAGCAGTTCTTC
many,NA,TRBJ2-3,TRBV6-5,CASSSWTGTDTQYF,TGTGCCAGCAGTTCGTGGACAGGCACAGATACGCAGTATTTT
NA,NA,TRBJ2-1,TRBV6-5,CVSSYSFSNAGYEQFF,TGTGTCAGCAGTTACTCGTTCAGTAATGCGGGTTACGAGCAGTTCTTC
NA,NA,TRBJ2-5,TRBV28,CASRFGGRPRGETQYF,TGTGCCAGCAGATTCGGGGGACGTCCGAGGGGAGAGACCCAGTACTTC
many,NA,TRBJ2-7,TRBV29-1,CSVERDGYEQYF,TGCAGCGTTGAAAGGGACGGCTACGAGCAGTACTTC
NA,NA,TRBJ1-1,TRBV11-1,CANSSSSGEASF,TGTGCCAACAGCTCGAGCAGCGGTGAAGCTTCCTTT
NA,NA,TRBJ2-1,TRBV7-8,CASSLRASPDPYNEQFF,TGTGCCAGCAGCTTACGGGCCTCACCCGATCCCTACAATGAGCAGTTCTTC
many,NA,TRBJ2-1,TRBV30,CAWSKGDHLTEQFF,TGTGCCTGGAGTAAGGGGGACCACCTAACTGAGCAGTTCTTC
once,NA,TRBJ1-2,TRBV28,CASSQTRDGYTF,TGTGCCAGCAGTCAAACCAGGGATGGCTACACCTTC
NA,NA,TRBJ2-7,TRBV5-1,CASSLVGSHNPTYEQYF,TGCGCCAGCAGCTTGGTAGGCAGCCACAACCCAACCTACGAGCAGTACTTC
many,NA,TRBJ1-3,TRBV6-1,CASSEEFFKSGNTIYF,TGTGCCAGCAGTGAAGAGTTTTTTAAGTCTGGAAACACCATATATTTT
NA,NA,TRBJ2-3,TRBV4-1,CASSQDPSRSSADTQYF,TGCGCCAGCAGCCAAGACCCTAGTAGGAGTTCTGCAGATACGCAGTATTTT
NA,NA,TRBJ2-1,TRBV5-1,CASSLTRSSYNEQFF,TGCGCCAGCAGCCTGACTAGGAGCTCCTACAATGAGCAGTTCTTC
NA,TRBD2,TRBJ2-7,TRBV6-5,CASSTTSGSTYEQCF,TGTGCCAGCAGCACGACTAGCGGGAGTACCTACGAGCAGTGCTTC
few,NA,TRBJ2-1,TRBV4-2,CASSQERTATYNEQFF,TGTGCCAGCAGCCAAGAAAGGACGGCGACCTACAATGAGCAGTTCTTC
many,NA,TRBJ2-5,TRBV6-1,CASLEKGGETQYF,TGTGCCAGCCTCGAAAAGGGAGGAGAGACCCAGTACTTC
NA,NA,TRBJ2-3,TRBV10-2,CASSEPGTVRDTQYF,TGCGCCAGCAGTGAGCCCGGCACAGTCAGAGATACGCAGTATTTT
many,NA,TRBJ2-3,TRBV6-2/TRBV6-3,CASSSNRAATDTQYF,TGTGCCAGCAGTTCTAACCGGGCGGCGACAGATACGCAGTATTTT
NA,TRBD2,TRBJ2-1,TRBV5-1,CASSLAEGLAVTSSYNEQFF,TGCGCCAGCAGCTTGGCTGAAGGACTAGCGGTCACGAGCTCCTACAATGAGCAGTTCTTC
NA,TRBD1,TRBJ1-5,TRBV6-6,CANSQGQYNQPQHF,TGTGCCAACAGCCAGGGACAGTACAATCAGCCCCAGCATTTT